The 32 T cell receptor beta chains listed next were all sequenced from one sample in a study of control samples from healthy donors and cancer patients. Clones were sequenced by immunoSEQ multiplex PCR, and TCRdb holds only the in-frame ones, with some missing. This sample has about 270,000 clones, with around 79% found just once. Sequencing was carried out using PBMCs. Every receptor here comes from a woman aged 55-75 years with lung cancer.

The CDR3 is CASSGSNSNQPQHF. In nucleotides, the CDR3 is TGTGCCAGCAGTGGCTCCAATAGCAATCAGCCCCAGCATTTT. This sequence joins TRBV2 and TRBJ1-5, with D unresolved. V was clipped by 4 bases and J by 0 bases, with 7 bases between them. The CDR3 is 14 residues long. The germline V gene has CDR1 SNHLY and CDR2 FYNNEI.

This chain links TRBV5-4 with TRBJ2-2, with TRBD1 matching 7 bases. Germline lookup yields CDR1 SGHNT and CDR2 YYREEE (reference sequence). There are 15 residues in the CDR3. Trimming took 3 bases from V and 0 from J; bases not matched to a gene: 2. The CDR3, as DNA: TGTGCCAGCAGCTCACAGGGGCCGAACACCGGGGAGCTGTTTTTT. This gives the protein CASSSQGPNTGELFF.

The chain is built from TRBV5-6 and TRBJ1-6; 8 bases are a match to TRBD1. Germline-derived CDR1 and CDR2 are SGHDT and YYEEEE. This CDR3 region has 14 residues. V was pared by 7 bases and J by 8 bases, with 8 bases of the junction left unmatched. The CDR3 reads CASGKTGDDSPLHF. CDR3 coding DNA: TGTGCCAGCGGTAAGACAGGGGATGATTCACCCCTCCACTTT.

Only one count was recorded for this clone. The chain carries TRBV30 and TRBJ2-2, with no clear D. Germline lookup yields CDR1 GTSNPN and CDR2 SVGIG (reference sequence). Deletions cut 2 bases from V and 0 bases from J, with 10 bases between. The CDR3 spans 15 residues. CDR3 DNA sequence: TGTGCCTGGAGTTTCGGGCGGACGAACACCGGGGAGCTGTTTTTT. This encodes CAWSFGRTNTGELFF.

This chain connects TRBV19 to TRBJ2-3; no clear D gene. The germline CDR1 and CDR2 sequences are LNHDA and SQIVND (reference sequence). CDR3 size: 14 residues. V was pared by 2 bases and J by 2 bases, with 8 bases between. The CDR3 sequence is CASSIYNPTDTQYF. Written as DNA, the CDR3 is TGTGCCAGTAGTATATACAACCCCACAGATACGCAGTATTTT.

This clone turned up a few times. The V and J genes are TRBV18 and TRBJ2-5; a possible D gene is TRBD2 (5 bases). The CDR3 totals 13 residues. Germline V gives CDR1 KGHSH, CDR2 LQKENI. The ends were cut back, 5 bases at V and 2 bases at J, with 9 bases in the middle. For the CDR3, the DNA is TGTGCCAGCTCATTCGGGGTACAAGAGACCCAGTACTTC. This gives the protein CASSFGVQETQYF.

This chain links TRBV7-6 with TRBJ2-7, with TRBD1 matching over 8 bases. Germline CDR1 SGHVS, CDR2 FNYEAQ. The CDR3 covers 15 residues. Trimming at V came to 1 base and at J to 2 bases, leaving 4 bases not matched to a gene. The CDR3 sequence is CASSLVDRGTYEQYF. In DNA, the CDR3 is TGTGCCAGCAGCTTAGTCGACAGGGGCACCTACGAGCAGTACTTC.

CDR3 loop: CASSLGGAVATDTQYF. In DNA form, the CDR3 reads TGTGCCAGCAGCTTAGGGGGGGCCGTTGCTACAGATACGCAGTATTTT. The chain uses TRBV7-9 and TRBJ2-3, with D perhaps assigned TRBD1 or TRBD2 (6 bases each). CDR1 SEHNR and CDR2 FQNEAQ come from the germline V gene (reference sequence). Trimming left V 1 base short and J 3 bases short, with 14 bases between. The CDR3 runs to 16 residues.

V gene TRBV11-2 combines with J gene TRBJ1-2; D perhaps matches TRBD1 (6 bases). Trimming pared 0 bases from V and 4 bases from J, leaving 18 bases between. This CDR3 contains 17 residues. Germline V CDR1 and CDR2: SGHAT, FQNNGV. The CDR3 sequence is CASSLDRGARALYGYTF. The DNA for the CDR3 is TGTGCCAGCAGCTTAGATCGGGGGGCCCGGGCCCTCTATGGCTACACCTTC. Based on the CDR3 plus reference TRBV11-2 and TRBJ1-2, the full variable domain is EAGVAQSPRYKIIEKRQSVAFWCNPISGHATLYWYQQILGQGPKLLIQFQNNGVVDDSQLPKDRFSAERLKGVDSTLKIQPAKLEDSAVYLCASSLDRGARALYGYTFGSGTRLTVV.

This rearrangement joins TRBV5-4 to TRBJ2-5; the D gene is possibly TRBD2 (5 bases). Germline V gene lookup returns CDR1 SGHNT and CDR2 YYREEE (reference sequence). V was trimmed by 4 bases and J by 2 bases, leaving 9 bases between them. The CDR3 loop spans 13 amino acids. DNA for the CDR3: TGTGCCAGCAGCGTGGACTTTCAAGAGACCCAGTACTTC. Translation: CASSVDFQETQYF.

The gene calls are TRBV11-2 and TRBJ2-1; tentatively, D is TRBD2 (5 bases). Trimming took 6 bases from V and 10 from J, leaving 13 bases between them. The CDR3 runs 12 residues. Germline assignment: CDR1 SGHAT and CDR2 FQNNGV. DNA for the CDR3: TGTGCCAGCAGTCCCGGGGTTGGGGAGCAGTTCTTC. It translates to CASSPGVGEQFF.

V and J are TRBV6-6 and TRBJ2-2; perhaps TRBD2 as D (7 bases). This CDR3 is 16 amino acids long. From germline, CDR1 is MNHNY and CDR2 SVGAGI (reference sequence). Between the trimmed V and J ends, which lost 2 bases and 0 bases, there was a span of 10 bases. The CDR3 bases are TGTGCCAGCAGTTACGGGGGGGCCGCGAACACCGGGGAGCTGTTTTTT. Translated: CASSYGGAANTGELFF.

The CDR3 DNA reads TGTGCCAGCAGCTTGGATGGCACCAACACTGAAGCTTTCTTT. Protein product: CASSLDGTNTEAFF. The J gene is TRBJ1-1, the V gene TRBV5-4; D gene unclear. Per the germline V gene, CDR1 is SGHNT and CDR2 is YYREEE (reference sequence). This CDR3 is 14 amino acids long. The V end was cut by 0 bases, the J end by 2 bases, with 8 bases between.

The chain employs TRBV10-1 and TRBJ2-7; D ambiguous. This CDR3 region has 12 residues. Trimming removed 0 bases from V and 4 bases from J, with 4 bases in between. Germline-derived CDR1 and CDR2 are WNHNN and SYGVQD (reference sequence). The CDR3 spells CASSESRYEQYF. The CDR3 coding sequence is TGCGCCAGCAGTGAGTCGAGGTACGAGCAGTACTTC.

The chain carries TRBV5-1 and TRBJ1-1; 7 bases line up with TRBD1. V trimming: 4 bases; J trimming: 8 bases; junction bases outside the gene matches: 11. There are 14 residues in the CDR3. Germline-derived CDR1 and CDR2 are SGHRS and YFSETQ. The CDR3 reads CASSGGQQAEEAFF. In DNA, the CDR3 is TGCGCCAGCAGCGGGGGACAGCAAGCAGAGGAAGCTTTCTTT.

V usage is TRBV3-1 (or the pseudogene TRBV3-2) and J usage is TRBJ2-7; tentative D call: TRBD2 (5 bases). Trimming took off 3 bases at V and 2 bases at J, with 11 bases between the two ends. This CDR3 has 14 residues. Germline assignment: CDR1 LGHDT and CDR2 YNNKEL (reference sequence). The CDR3 protein is CASSQGGPTYEQYF. CDR3 nucleotides: TGTGCCAGCAGCCAGGGCGGGCCGACCTACGAGCAGTACTTC.

The chain employs TRBV12-3 or TRBV12-4 and TRBJ1-1, with a possible D match to TRBD1 (5 bases). V gave up 5 bases and J gave up 11 bases, with 12 bases separating them. There are 11 residues in the CDR3. CDR3 residues: CASSQGRVAFF. The CDR3 DNA reads as TGTGCCAGCAGTCAGGGAAGGGTGGCTTTCTTT.

The chain carries TRBV19 and TRBJ1-6; D remains ambiguous. The germline V gene encodes CDR1 LNHDA and CDR2 SQIVND (reference sequence). CDR3 length: 13 amino acids. Trimming shortened V by 6 bases and J by 6 bases, and 9 bases separated the two germline ends. The CDR3 DNA reads as TGTGCCAGTAGCCATGGAATTAATTCACCCCTCCACTTT. Translated: CASSHGINSPLHF.

The chain uses TRBV27 and TRBJ2-2; D might be TRBD2 (5 bases). Germline CDR1 reads MNHEY; CDR2 reads SMNVEV (reference sequence). The CDR3 consists of 12 residues. Between the trimmed V and J ends, which lost 3 bases and 8 bases, there was a span of 7 bases. The CDR3 loop reads CASSFSEGELFF. CDR3 bases: TGTGCCAGCAGTTTTAGCGAAGGGGAGCTGTTTTTT.

The chain links TRBV5-4 to TRBJ2-5; the D is unclear. Looked up from germline, CDR1 is SGHNT and CDR2 is YYREEE (reference sequence). The CDR3 spans 12 residues. V shed 5 bases and J shed 7 bases, with 12 bases lying between them. CDR3 coding DNA: TGTGCCAGCAGTGATACTCTGGGGACCCAGTACTTC. This sequence encodes CASSDTLGTQYF.

V usage is TRBV5-1 and J usage is TRBJ1-2; TRBD1 might be the D (5 bases). Germline CDR1 SGHRS, CDR2 YFSETQ. V was trimmed by 4 bases and J by 3 bases, leaving 16 bases between them. This CDR3 is 15 amino acids long. The CDR3 bases are TGCGCCAGCAGCCCAGGCGACAGAGAATACTATGGCTACACCTTC. Translating it yields CASSPGDREYYGYTF.

The V and J genes are TRBV9 and TRBJ2-3; 10 bases map to TRBD2. The CDR3 contains 17 residues. J gave up 3 bases and V 3 bases, and 10 bases lay outside the gene matches. Per the germline V gene, CDR1 is SGDLS and CDR2 is YYNGEE. The CDR3 DNA is TGTGCCAGCAGCGCCCGGTCTAGCGGGAGTCTAACAGATACGCAGTATTTT. Translated, it gives CASSARSSGSLTDTQYF. The complete variable domain, with remaining parts taken from reference TRBV9 and TRBJ2-3, reads DSGVTQTPKHLITATGQRVTLRCSPRSGDLSVYWYQQSLDQGLQFLIQYYNGEERAKGNILERFSAQQFPDLHSELNLSSLELGDSALYFCASSARSSGSLTDTQYFGPGTRLTVL.

This clone was observed a few times. This rearrangement joins TRBV7-2 to TRBJ2-1; 10 nucleotides agree with TRBD2. The CDR3 spans 15 residues. With V trimmed by 3 bases and J by 2 bases, 1 base remained unmatched. The V gene's germline CDR1 is SGHTA and CDR2 FQGNSA. CDR3 sequence reads: CASSFGLAAYNEQFF. In nucleotides, the CDR3 is TGTGCCAGCAGCTTCGGACTAGCGGCCTACAATGAGCAGTTCTTC.

The chain links TRBV5-1 to TRBJ2-7; D remains ambiguous. The CDR3 has 12 residues. V gave up 0 bases and J gave up 4 bases, with 5 bases separating them. Germline V gene data show CDR1 as SGHRS and CDR2 as YFSETQ. The CDR3 coding sequence is TGCGCCAGCAGCTTGGACGTGTACGAGCAGTACTTC. Translated, it gives CASSLDVYEQYF.

The J gene is TRBJ2-3, the V gene TRBV10-3; D perhaps matches TRBD2 (6 bases). This CDR3 region has 17 residues. Germline CDR1 reads ENHRY; CDR2 reads SYGVKD. Trimming removed 0 bases at V and 1 base at J, with 14 bases between. In DNA, the CDR3 is TGTGCCATCAGTGAGTCGCGGGGAGTTCAAGGCACAGATACGCAGTATTTT. Encoded protein: CAISESRGVQGTDTQYF.

This clone was counted only a few times. The chain links TRBV7-9 to TRBJ1-5, with TRBD1 as a possible D gene (5 bases). The CDR3 has 13 amino acids. From germline, CDR1 is SEHNR and CDR2 FQNEAQ (reference sequence). Trimming removed 7 bases from V and 6 bases from J, with 13 bases in between. The CDR3 nucleotides read TGTGCCAGCACCTTGGGGGGGAGTCAGCCCCAGCATTTT. It codes for CASTLGGSQPQHF.

This chain connects TRBV19 to TRBJ2-2; TRBD2 aligns across 12 bases. Germline V gene lookup returns CDR1 LNHDA and CDR2 SQIVND (reference sequence). CDR3 length: 17 amino acids. After removal of 6 bases from V and 6 bases from J, the junction contained 11 bases not matched to a gene. CDR3 bases: TGTGCCAGTAGCCCTCCTGGACTAGCGGGATTCGCCGGGGAGCTGTTTTTT. It encodes CASSPPGLAGFAGELFF.

The J gene is TRBJ2-7, the V gene TRBV7-3; TRBD1 matches at 8 bases. Looked up from germline, CDR1 is SGHTA and CDR2 is FQGTGA. Unmatched junction bases numbered 16, after V lost 5 bases and J lost 7 bases. This CDR3 is 16 amino acids long. The CDR3: CASSPLPGQGKDEQYF. In DNA, the CDR3 is TGTGCCAGCAGCCCCCTACCCGGACAGGGAAAGGATGAGCAGTACTTC. Supplemented by reference TRBV7-3 and TRBJ2-7, the full variable domain reads GAGVSQTPSNKVTEKGKYVELRCDPISGHTALYWYRQSLGQGPEFLIYFQGTGAADDSGLPNDRFFAVRPEGSVSTLKIQRTERGDSAVYLCASSPLPGQGKDEQYFGPGTRLTVT.

The chain links TRBV5-1 to TRBJ2-7; 10 nucleotides agree with TRBD2. Germline lookup yields CDR1 SGHRS and CDR2 YFSETQ. This CDR3 spans 15 amino acids. The J segment lost 4 bases and the V segment lost 4 bases, leaving 8 bases of the junction unmatched. The CDR3 reads CASSLRLAGPYEQYF. The CDR3 bases are TGCGCCAGCAGCCTGAGACTAGCGGGCCCTTACGAGCAGTACTTC.

Only one count was recorded for this clone. The J gene is TRBJ2-5, the V gene TRBV7-9; D remains ambiguous. The germline gives CDR1 SEHNR, CDR2 FQNEAQ (reference sequence). Trimming took 0 bases from V and 3 from J, leaving 8 bases between them. CDR3 length: 14 residues. The CDR3: CASSLAASEETQYF. CDR3 DNA sequence: TGTGCCAGCAGCTTAGCAGCCAGCGAAGAGACCCAGTACTTC.

The V call is TRBV19, the J call TRBJ1-1, with no clear D. V was cut by 0 bases and J by 8 bases, with 13 bases left in between. The germline V gene encodes CDR1 LNHDA and CDR2 SQIVND (reference sequence). There are 14 residues in the CDR3. The CDR3 region is CASSIDRHFSEAFF. The CDR3 DNA reads TGTGCCAGTAGTATAGATCGGCACTTCTCAGAAGCTTTCTTT.

Note on this clone: In the same sample, other DNA sequences code for this CDR3. J is TRBJ2-3 and V is TRBV29-1; D is possibly TRBD1 (6 bases). Germline V gene sequence: CDR1 SQVTM, CDR2 ANQGSEA. V gave up 4 bases and J gave up 1 base, with 6 bases separating them. There are 12 residues in the CDR3. The CDR3 protein is CSVGQGTDTQYF. The CDR3 DNA is TGCAGCGTTGGACAGGGCACAGATACGCAGTATTTT.